The 12 T cell receptor beta chains given below trace back to one sample, sequenced in a study of blood T cell repertoires in COVID-19. Only in-frame clones appear in the TCRdb table, and some are missing; sequencing was by immunoSEQ multiplex PCR. This table holds 190,000 or so clones, around 90% found once. Sequencing used PBMCs or T cells enriched from blood (not recorded which). These receptors all stem from a woman younger than 30 who had recovered from COVID-19.

This chain connects TRBV19 to TRBJ2-7; 9 bases are shared with TRBD1. Per germline, CDR1 LNHDA and CDR2 SQIVND (reference sequence). Germline trimming cut 7 bases from V and 0 bases from J; bases unmatched to any gene: 7. There are 15 residues in the CDR3. This CDR3 reads CASTLGTGSSYEQYF. The CDR3 nucleotides are TGTGCCAGTACCCTGGGGACAGGGAGCTCCTACGAGCAGTACTTC.

V and J are TRBV4-1 and TRBJ1-4, with D perhaps matching TRBD1 (5 bases). The germline gives CDR1 MGHRA, CDR2 YSYEKL. The CDR3 has 15 residues. The V end lost 0 bases, the J end lost 7 bases, and 12 bases lay between the germline ends. As DNA, the CDR3 is TGCGCCAGCAGCCAAGACCCAGGGTGGGGTGAAAAACTGTTTTTT. Residues: CASSQDPGWGEKLFF.

This chain links TRBV19 with TRBJ2-3; 7 nucleotides match TRBD2. With 6 bases clipped from V and 6 bases from J, the junction kept 15 bases outside the gene matches. The CDR3 sequence is 16 residues long. CDR1 LNHDA and CDR2 SQIVND come from the germline V gene (reference sequence). The CDR3, as DNA: TGTGCCAGTAGCGGGGTGGATGCGGGACTAAGGGATACGCAGTATTTT. Residues: CASSGVDAGLRDTQYF.

The V call is TRBV5-1, the J call TRBJ1-5; 9 bases are shared with TRBD1. The CDR3 totals 15 residues. CDR1 and CDR2 (germline): SGHRS, YFSETQ. The trim removed 0 bases at V and 4 bases at J, leaving 2 bases unmatched. CDR3 region: CASSLGDRENQPQHF. The DNA for the CDR3 is TGCGCCAGCAGCTTGGGGGACAGGGAGAATCAGCCCCAGCATTTT. Using reference TRBV5-1 and TRBJ1-5 for the parts outside the CDR3, the full variable domain is KAGVTQTPRYLIKTRGQQVTLSCSPISGHRSVSWYQQTPGQGLQFLFEYFSETQRNKGNFPGRFSGRQFSNSRSEMNVSTLELGDSALYLCASSLGDRENQPQHFGDGTRLSIL.

The chain has TRBV28 and TRBJ1-2, with 9 bases identical to TRBD1. CDR1 is MDHEN and CDR2 is SYDVKM in the germline V gene. The CDR3 has 16 residues. Trimming at V came to 5 bases and at J to 5 bases, leaving 12 bases not matched to a gene. CDR3 in amino acids: CASSLHPGQGPYGYTF. The DNA of the CDR3 is TGTGCCAGCAGTCTCCATCCGGGACAGGGACCATATGGCTACACCTTC.

At least ten counts were recorded for this clone. This chain uses TRBV2 with TRBJ2-5; D uncertain. From germline, CDR1 is SNHLY and CDR2 FYNNEI. Trimming cost V 2 bases and J 5 bases, with 9 bases left between them. This CDR3 region has 13 residues. CDR3 loop: CASSELDLETQYF. The CDR3 DNA reads as TGTGCCAGCAGTGAACTAGACCTCGAGACCCAGTACTTC.

The chain uses TRBV6-5 and TRBJ2-7; possible D gene TRBD1, 5 bases. Germline-derived CDR1 and CDR2 are MNHEY and SVGAGI. The germline V and J ends were trimmed by 8 bases and 2 bases, with 10 bases remaining between them. The CDR3 extends over 12 amino acids. The CDR3: CASSAGTYEQYF. The CDR3 DNA reads as TGTGCCAGCTCCGCAGGGACCTACGAGCAGTACTTC.

The chain has TRBV27 and TRBJ1-4; D is undetermined. CDR3 length: 14 amino acids. Trimming took off 6 bases at V and 4 bases at J, with 12 bases between the two ends. Germline values: CDR1 MNHEY, CDR2 SMNVEV (reference sequence). As DNA, the CDR3 is TGTGCCAGCAGACGTGGACGGGATAATGAAAAACTGTTTTTT. It yields the protein CASRRGRDNEKLFF.

A single count supports this clone. This chain links TRBV7-2 with TRBJ1-6; 8 bases fit TRBD1. This CDR3 is built from 17 residues. J lost 7 bases, V lost 1 base, and 9 bases had no gene match. Germline V lookup: CDR1 SGHTA, CDR2 FQGNSA. In nucleotides, the CDR3 is TGTGCCAGCAGCTTAGGGTGGGGCAGGGGGCAAAATTCACCCCTCCACTTT. Amino acids: CASSLGWGRGQNSPLHF.

The rearrangement links TRBV5-1 to TRBJ1-2; possible D gene TRBD1, 5 bases. This CDR3 is built from 15 residues. Germline V CDR1 and CDR2: SGHRS, YFSETQ. V was clipped by 4 bases and J by 7 bases, with 20 bases between them. CDR3: CASSPTRAGTGGYTF. As DNA, the CDR3 is TGCGCCAGCAGCCCTACGCGTGCGGGGACGGGTGGCTACACCTTC.

The J gene is TRBJ1-1, the V gene TRBV13; D ambiguous. Trimming cost V 2 bases and J 8 bases, with 9 bases left between them. The length of the CDR3 is 12 residues. CDR1 and CDR2 from the germline V gene are PRHDT and FYEKMQ (reference sequence). The CDR3 nucleotides read TGTGCCAGCAGCTTAACGGGAACCGAAGCTTTCTTT. This sequence encodes CASSLTGTEAFF.

V gene TRBV10-1 combines with J gene TRBJ2-7; 8 bases are shared with TRBD1. There are 15 residues in the CDR3. CDR1 and CDR2 from the germline V gene are WNHNN and SYGVQD (reference sequence). V lost 2 bases, J lost 3 bases, and 6 bases stayed unmatched. Written as DNA, the CDR3 is TGCGCCAGCAGTGAGACGCGGACAGGGTGCTACGAGCAGTACTTC. Translated, it gives CASSETRTGCYEQYF.